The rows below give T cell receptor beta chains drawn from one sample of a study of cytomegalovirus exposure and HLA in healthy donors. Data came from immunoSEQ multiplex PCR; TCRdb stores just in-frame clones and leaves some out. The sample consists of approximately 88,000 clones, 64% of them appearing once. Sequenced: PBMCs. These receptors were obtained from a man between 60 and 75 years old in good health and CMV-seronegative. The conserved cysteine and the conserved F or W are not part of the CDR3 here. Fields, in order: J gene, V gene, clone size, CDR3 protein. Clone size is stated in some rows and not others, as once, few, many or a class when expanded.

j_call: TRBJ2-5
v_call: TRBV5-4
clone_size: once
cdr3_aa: ASSLAAGTGKGWETQY

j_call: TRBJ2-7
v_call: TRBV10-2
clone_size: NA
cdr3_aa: ASSGPYEQY

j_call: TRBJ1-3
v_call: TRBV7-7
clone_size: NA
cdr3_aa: ASSRGTGRGNTIY

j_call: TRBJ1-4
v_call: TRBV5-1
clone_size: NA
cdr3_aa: ASSLDQLANEKLF

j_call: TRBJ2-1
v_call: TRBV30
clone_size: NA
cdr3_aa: AWSVRWSGSGEQF

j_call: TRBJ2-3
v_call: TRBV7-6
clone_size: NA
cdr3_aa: ASSLGVDNLYSTDTQY

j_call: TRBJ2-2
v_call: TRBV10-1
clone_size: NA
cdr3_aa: ASSAGSTNTGELF

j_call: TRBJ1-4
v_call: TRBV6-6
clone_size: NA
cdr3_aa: ASSSGGTGNEKLF

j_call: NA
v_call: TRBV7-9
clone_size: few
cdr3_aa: ASSFSSGDEQY

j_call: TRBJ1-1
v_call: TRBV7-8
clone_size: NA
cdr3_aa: ASSSLGTLNTEAF

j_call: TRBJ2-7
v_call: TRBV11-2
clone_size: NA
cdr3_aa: ASSLDRPYEQY

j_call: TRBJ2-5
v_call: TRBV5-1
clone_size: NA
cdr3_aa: TSSSNMGRETQY

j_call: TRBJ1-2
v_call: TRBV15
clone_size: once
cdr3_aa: ATSRAAAGYGYT

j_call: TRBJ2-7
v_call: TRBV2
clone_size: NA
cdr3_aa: ASREGAPFYEQY

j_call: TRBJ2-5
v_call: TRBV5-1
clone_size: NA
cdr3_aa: ASSLGKQETQY

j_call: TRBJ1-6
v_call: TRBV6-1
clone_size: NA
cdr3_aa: AIQTDSSYNSPLH

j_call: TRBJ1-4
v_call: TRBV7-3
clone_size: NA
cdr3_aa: ASSIMTGEKLF

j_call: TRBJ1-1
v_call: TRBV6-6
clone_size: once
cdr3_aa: ASTSGGSLTEAF

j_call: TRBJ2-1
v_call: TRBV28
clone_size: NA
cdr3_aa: ASSFDRVGNEQF

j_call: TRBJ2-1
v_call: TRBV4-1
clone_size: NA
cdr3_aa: ASSPTSGAYNEQF

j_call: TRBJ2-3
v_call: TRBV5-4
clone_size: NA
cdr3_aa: ASSRPGTVTDTQY

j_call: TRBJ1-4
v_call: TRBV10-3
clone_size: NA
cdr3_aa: AISEVGDPKQRVKLF

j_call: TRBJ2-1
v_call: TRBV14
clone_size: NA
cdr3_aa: ASSLLPGLGNNEQF

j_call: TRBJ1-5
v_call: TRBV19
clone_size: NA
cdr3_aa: ASSIDTPAGGGQPQH

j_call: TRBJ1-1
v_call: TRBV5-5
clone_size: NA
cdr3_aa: ASSFTGNTEAF

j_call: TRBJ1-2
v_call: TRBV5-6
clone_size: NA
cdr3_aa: ASSLGGNYGYT

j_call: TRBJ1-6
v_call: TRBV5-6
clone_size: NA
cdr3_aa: ASSVGLSPLH

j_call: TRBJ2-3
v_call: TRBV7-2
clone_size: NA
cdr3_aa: ASSFKAGGADTQY

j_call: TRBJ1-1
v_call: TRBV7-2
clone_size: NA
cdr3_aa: ASSSQGIEAF

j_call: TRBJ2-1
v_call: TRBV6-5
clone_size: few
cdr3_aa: ASSDRGDNEQF

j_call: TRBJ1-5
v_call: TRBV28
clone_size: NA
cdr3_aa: ASSSPSFGNQPQH

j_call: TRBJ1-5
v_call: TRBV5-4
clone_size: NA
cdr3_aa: ARSAGTGGQPQH

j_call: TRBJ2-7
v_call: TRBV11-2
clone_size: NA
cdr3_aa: ASSLVAQGEQY

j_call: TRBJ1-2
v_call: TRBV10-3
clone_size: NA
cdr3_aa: AITPTGDYGYT

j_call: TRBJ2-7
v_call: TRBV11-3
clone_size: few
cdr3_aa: ASSLGGLAGGRGYEQY

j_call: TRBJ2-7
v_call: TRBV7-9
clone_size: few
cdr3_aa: ASTQGQGAYEQY

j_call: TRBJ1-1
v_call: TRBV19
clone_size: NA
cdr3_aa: ASGVGTVSEAF

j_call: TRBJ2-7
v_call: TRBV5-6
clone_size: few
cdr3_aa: ASMAASSYEQY

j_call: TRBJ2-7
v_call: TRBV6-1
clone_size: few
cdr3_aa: ASRTGTTPYEQY

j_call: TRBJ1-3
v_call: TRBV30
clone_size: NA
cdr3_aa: AWRGQNSGNTIY

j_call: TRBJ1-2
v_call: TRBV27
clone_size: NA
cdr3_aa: ASSRDRVNYGYT

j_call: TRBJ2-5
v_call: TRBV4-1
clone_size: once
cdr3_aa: ASSPRELQETQY

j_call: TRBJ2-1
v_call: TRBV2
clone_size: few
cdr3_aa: ASSVSGTSYEQF

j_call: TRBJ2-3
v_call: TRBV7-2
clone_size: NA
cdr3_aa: ASSSNWATDTQY

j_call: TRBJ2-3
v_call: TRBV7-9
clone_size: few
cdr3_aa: ASSLRQGATDTQY

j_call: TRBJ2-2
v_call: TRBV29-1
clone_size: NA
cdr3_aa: SVRTGGIGELF

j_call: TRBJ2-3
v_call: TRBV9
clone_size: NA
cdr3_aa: ASSPNLAGDPQY

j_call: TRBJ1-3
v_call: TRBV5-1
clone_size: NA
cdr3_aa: ASRLGEGNTIY

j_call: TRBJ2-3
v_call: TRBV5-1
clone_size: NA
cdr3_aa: ASSLRPQTSGPTDTQY

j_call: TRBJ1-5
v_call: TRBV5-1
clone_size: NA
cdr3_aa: ASSLQGSGQPQH